This T cell receptor (beta chain) came from a study of immune evolution from preneoplasia to lung adenocarcinoma. Points from the study as a whole: Clonality was highest in normal lung, lower in later-stage lesions apparently.

Sequencing was performed with immunoSEQ multiplex PCR; in TCRdb, only in-frame clones are kept and a portion is missing. Among 3,500 to 4,000 clones listed, 70% to 75% were seen once. V was shortened by 1 base and J by 6 bases, with 9 bases between the two germline ends. The CDR3 is 13 residues long. Looked up from germline, CDR1 is SGHDN and CDR2 is FVKESK. On this clone: Its antigen is currently unknown.

The TCR was taken from a person aged 55-85 years with lung adenocarcinoma. Input material: FFPE minimally invasive lung adenocarcinoma tissue. V is TRBV14 and J is TRBJ1-1, with no clear D. CDR3 amino acids: CASSQVRFAEAFF. The CDR3 bases are TGTGCCAGCAGCCAAGTGAGGTTCGCTGAAGCTTTCTTT.